This T cell receptor (beta chain) originates from a study of blood T cell repertoires in COVID-19. The ends were cut back, 3 bases at V and 0 bases at J, with 9 bases in the middle. Germline CDR1 SNHLY, CDR2 FYNNEI. The CDR3 totals 15 residues. Assay used: immunoSEQ multiplex PCR; TCRdb lists only in-frame clones, some missing. The data hold under 250,000 clones, with roughly 90% observed a single time. A single count supports this clone. Input material: peripheral blood. The receptor was derived from a middle-aged woman with acute or convalescent COVID-19. This sequence joins TRBV2 and TRBJ1-5, with unresolved D. CDR3 region: CASSESSNSNQPQHF. Written as DNA, the CDR3 is TGTGCCAGCAGTGAGAGCTCCAATAGCAATCAGCCCCAGCATTTT.